The T cell receptor (beta chain) described here comes from a study of graft-versus-host responses after intestinal transplantation. Study conclusions and caveats: Present in recipient marrow, GvH clones included some that appeared first in ileum or blood.

Once graft tissue had been processed, intraepithelial and lamina propria lymphocytes were released. Clones were read by immunoSEQ multiplex PCR, and TCRdb kept only the in-frame ones, dropping some. The sample contains more than 13,000 clones, under 80% of which appear only once. The CDR3 is 16 amino acids. Trimming took 0 bases from V and 6 from J; bases not matched to a gene: 3. Per the germline V gene, CDR1 is MGHRA and CDR2 is YSYEKL. Note on this clone: Its specificity is not known.

Sequencing used ileum tissue, obtained 650 to 700 days after intestinal transplantation. J is TRBJ2-1 and V is TRBV4-1; TRBD2 matches 12 bases. The sequence was collected from a human patient who received an intestinal transplant, so some T cells may come from the graft donor. CDR3 sequence reads: CASSQDWTSGANEQFF. The CDR3 nucleotides are TGCGCCAGCAGCCAAGATTGGACTAGCGGGGCCAATGAGCAGTTCTTC.